This TCR beta chain was identified during a study of blood T cell repertoires in COVID-19. Study information: COVID-19 samples collected from the United States, Italy and Spain covered acute and convalescent phases. PBMCs, B-cell-depleted T cells, or T cells were the source of the cDNA or gDNA that made up the material.

Study processing details: The authors estimated nucleated cell counts from reference gene primer amplification. Some clones are missing from TCRdb's copy, which holds only in-frame ones; the method was immunoSEQ multiplex PCR. The V and J calls and clone size come from that table; D and trimming were worked out from the DNA. The table shows about 170,000 clones, with approximately 83% occurring only once. Germline V gene data show CDR1 as LGHNA and CDR2 as YNFKEQ. This CDR3 comprises 16 residues. The V gene end was trimmed by 0 bases and the J gene end by 4 bases; junction bases not matched to a gene: 2.

The origin of this receptor is an older woman with acute or convalescent COVID-19. This sequence joins TRBV4-2 and TRBJ2-1; 11 bases fit TRBD2. Sequencing was performed on peripheral blood. CDR3: CASSQEGLAAYNEQFF. CDR3 bases: TGTGCCAGCAGCCAAGAGGGACTAGCGGCTTACAATGAGCAGTTCTTC.